This passage covers 24 T cell receptor beta chains from one sample sequenced in a study of cytotoxic CD8 clonotypes in ibrutinib-treated CLL. Profiling relied on immunoSEQ multiplex PCR, and the TCRdb table lists in-frame clones only, not all of them. The table lists approximately 84,000 clones, 70% to 90% of them singletons. Material: PBMCs, obtained before ibrutinib treatment. The origin of the receptors is a human donor with chronic lymphocytic leukemia.

The genes are TRBV9 and TRBJ1-2; perhaps TRBD1 as D (6 bases). V lost 2 bases and J 0 bases, leaving 11 bases between the germline ends. CDR1 SGDLS and CDR2 YYNGEE come from the germline V gene. CDR3 size: 15 residues. The CDR3 nucleotides read TGTGCCAGCAGCGTTGCGGACAGTGCTAACTATGGCTACACCTTC. Translating it yields CASSVADSANYGYTF. The variable domain in full, with the rest retrieved from reference TRBV9 and TRBJ1-2, is DSGVTQTPKHLITATGQRVTLRCSPRSGDLSVYWYQQSLDQGLQFLIQYYNGEERAKGNILERFSAQQFPDLHSELNLSSLELGDSALYFCASSVADSANYGYTFGSGTRLTVV.

This chain connects TRBV5-6 to TRBJ2-2; D is ambiguous. The CDR3 runs 12 residues. The ends were cut back, 4 bases at V and 5 bases at J, with 6 bases in the middle. Germline V gene data show CDR1 as SGHDT and CDR2 as YYEEEE. The CDR3 loop reads CASSLTTGELFF. The CDR3 DNA follows: TGTGCCAGCAGCCTCACTACCGGGGAGCTGTTTTTT.

This chain joins TRBV5-1 and TRBJ2-1, with D hard to call. The ends were cut back, 0 bases at V and 9 bases at J, with 10 bases in the middle. The germline V gene has CDR1 SGHRS and CDR2 YFSETQ. The CDR3 has 13 amino acids. CDR3 nucleotides: TGCGCCAGCAGCTTGGATCCGTTAGGTGAGCAGTTCTTC. This translates into CASSLDPLGEQFF.

This clone was picked up many times. The V and J genes are TRBV21-1 and TRBJ2-1; TRBD2, the table's D call, was not compared with the DNA. TRBV21-1 is described as a pseudogene. The CDR3 covers 16 residues. The CDR3 DNA reads as TGTGCCAGTCCGAACCCGGGACTAGCTGAATCGAATGAGCAGTTCTTC. Translating it yields CASPNPGLAESNEQFF.

By sample fraction, this clone is medium-sized (0.01 to 0.1%). Relative to the germline gene, one junction end is altered; a read error may explain this. This chain connects TRBV28 to TRBJ2-7, with D perhaps TRBD1 (6 bases). The CDR3 sequence is 11 residues long. The V gene's germline CDR1 is MDHEN and CDR2 SYDVKM. The CDR3 spells CASRHRESVNF. CDR3 nucleotide sequence: TGTGCCAGCAGGCACAGGGAGAGCGTGAACTTC.

The V call is TRBV7-9, the J call TRBJ2-2; D remains unclear. The germline gives CDR1 SEHNR, CDR2 FQNEAQ (reference sequence). The germline V and J ends were trimmed by 6 bases and 2 bases, with 13 bases remaining between them. The CDR3 has 15 amino acids. CDR3 in amino acids: CASRQKGVNTGELFF. The CDR3 region has the DNA TGTGCCAGCAGACAGAAGGGTGTTAACACCGGGGAGCTGTTTTTT.

The chain is built from TRBV4-1 and TRBJ2-7; TRBD2 is a possible D gene (6 bases). The germline V gene has CDR1 MGHRA and CDR2 YSYEKL. The V gene lost 1 base and the J gene lost 2 bases, with 12 bases spanning the gap. CDR3 length: 15 amino acids. The CDR3 DNA sequence: TGCGCCAGCAGCCAAGTCTCGGGAGAGCCCTACGAGCAGTACTTC. Encoded protein: CASSQVSGEPYEQYF.

This chain uses TRBV27 with TRBJ2-7; tentatively, D is TRBD1 (6 bases). V was pared by 3 bases and J by 3 bases, with 9 bases between. Germline assignment: CDR1 MNHEY and CDR2 SMNVEV (reference sequence). The CDR3 has 13 residues. The CDR3 region is CASSFSRGYEQYF. For the CDR3, the DNA is TGTGCCAGCAGTTTTAGCAGGGGCTACGAGCAGTACTTC.

V gene TRBV27 combines with J gene TRBJ1-1, with D unresolved. The germline V and J ends were trimmed by 0 bases and 2 bases, with 10 bases remaining between them. The germline gives CDR1 MNHEY, CDR2 SMNVEV (reference sequence). The CDR3 has 15 amino acids. CDR3 residues: CASSLSRTQNTEAFF. Written as DNA, the CDR3 is TGTGCCAGCAGTTTATCCAGGACGCAAAACACTGAAGCTTTCTTT.

Only a few counts were recorded for this clone. The rearrangement joins TRBV9 to TRBJ2-7; D is possibly TRBD1 (5 bases). CDR1 SGDLS and CDR2 YYNGEE come from the germline V gene. V was clipped by 5 bases and J by 3 bases, with 12 bases between them. CDR3 length: 13 amino acids. DNA of the CDR3: TGTGCCAGCAGTAGACAGTCGAACTACGAGCAGTACTTC. Its translation: CASSRQSNYEQYF.

J is TRBJ2-3 and V is TRBV9; possible D gene TRBD1, 5 bases. There are 12 residues in the CDR3. CDR1 and CDR2 from the germline V gene are SGDLS and YYNGEE. V gave up 3 bases and J gave up 9 bases, with 11 bases separating them. The CDR3 nucleotides read TGTGCCAGCAGCGGAGACCAGGGCACGCAGTATTTT. Translated: CASSGDQGTQYF.

The rearrangement uses TRBV4-1 and TRBJ2-5, with D perhaps matching TRBD1 (5 bases). Deletions cut 2 bases from V and 6 bases from J, with 13 bases between. Germline CDR1 and CDR2: MGHRA and YSYEKL. The CDR3 loop spans 14 amino acids. This CDR3 reads CASSQLVGVKTQYF. CDR3 in DNA: TGCGCCAGCAGCCAATTGGTAGGGGTAAAGACCCAGTACTTC.

The V and J genes are TRBV28 and TRBJ2-7; TRBD1 is a possible D gene (6 bases). CDR3 length equals 14 residues. Germline CDR1 MDHEN, CDR2 SYDVKM. V was clipped by 5 bases and J by 4 bases, with 15 bases between them. CDR3 nucleotides: TGTGCCAGCAGTCCGCACAGGGATAGGTACGAGCAGTACTTC. This sequence encodes CASSPHRDRYEQYF.

The rearrangement links TRBV9 to TRBJ1-4; no clear D. This CDR3 is built from 14 residues. V lost 5 bases and J lost 4, with 12 bases in between. The germline gives CDR1 SGDLS, CDR2 YYNGEE. The DNA of the CDR3 is TGTGCCAGCAGAAGAGGTCTGGATAATGAAAAACTGTTTTTT. Translating it yields CASRRGLDNEKLFF.

The rearrangement joins TRBV2 to TRBJ2-1; D is possibly TRBD2 (6 bases). Trimming removed 6 bases at V and 6 bases at J, with 12 bases between. CDR3 size: 13 residues. CDR1 and CDR2 (germline): SNHLY, FYNNEI. For the CDR3, the DNA is TGTGCCAGCAGACTCGGGGGATCCAATGAGCAGTTCTTC. This codes for CASRLGGSNEQFF.

The rearrangement joins TRBV7-2 to TRBJ1-3, with no clear D. The length of the CDR3 is 14 residues. V was pared by 8 bases and J by 2 bases, with 13 bases between. CDR1 is SGHTA and CDR2 is FQGNSA in the germline V gene. CDR3 DNA sequence: TGTGCCAGCCGGACGACCGTCACTGGAAACACCATATATTTT. This sequence encodes CASRTTVTGNTIYF.

This clone came up once. The V call is TRBV5-1, the J call TRBJ2-1; D is unclear. The germline gives CDR1 SGHRS, CDR2 YFSETQ. Trimming left V 3 bases short and J 5 bases short, with 12 bases between. The CDR3 is 14 residues long. CDR3 region: CASSWASLNNEQFF. The CDR3, as DNA: TGCGCCAGCAGCTGGGCCAGTCTCAACAATGAGCAGTTCTTC. Full variable domain (missing parts from reference TRBV5-1 and TRBJ2-1): KAGVTQTPRYLIKTRGQQVTLSCSPISGHRSVSWYQQTPGQGLQFLFEYFSETQRNKGNFPGRFSGRQFSNSRSEMNVSTLELGDSALYLCASSWASLNNEQFFGPGTRLTVL.

The V and J genes are TRBV5-1 and TRBJ1-5; 10 bases agree with TRBD1. Germline CDR1 and CDR2: SGHRS and YFSETQ. The CDR3 has 16 residues. Unmatched junction bases numbered 6, after V lost 0 bases and J lost 6 bases. CDR3 protein: CASSLASGTGAQPQHF. In DNA form, the CDR3 reads TGCGCCAGCAGCTTGGCCTCCGGGACAGGGGCTCAGCCCCAGCATTTT.

The chain is built from TRBV30 and TRBJ1-1, with D possibly matching TRBD1 (5 bases). V lost 2 bases and J 1 base, leaving 8 bases between the germline ends. Looked up from germline, CDR1 is GTSNPN and CDR2 is SVGIG (reference sequence). This CDR3 has 13 residues. The CDR3 loop reads CAWSKTGNTEAFF. Here the CDR3 DNA reads TGTGCCTGGAGTAAAACAGGGAACACTGAAGCTTTCTTT. Combining the CDR3 with reference TRBV30 and TRBJ1-1 gives the whole variable domain SQTIHQWPATLVQPVGSPLSLECTVEGTSNPNLYWYRQAAGRGLQLLFYSVGIGQISSEVPQNLSASRPQDRQFILSSKKLLLSDSGFYLCAWSKTGNTEAFFGQGTRLTVV.

This chain joins TRBV19 and TRBJ1-5; D perhaps matches TRBD1 (6 bases). Trimming took off 2 bases at V and 3 bases at J, with 8 bases between the two ends. This CDR3 comprises 14 residues. Germline V gives CDR1 LNHDA, CDR2 SQIVND (reference sequence). CDR3 amino acids: CASSIQGFNQPQHF. The CDR3, as DNA: TGTGCCAGTAGTATACAGGGGTTCAATCAGCCCCAGCATTTT.

This chain joins TRBV5-1 and TRBJ1-2; D is unclear. Trimming pared 2 bases from V and 7 bases from J, leaving 15 bases between. Looked up from germline, CDR1 is SGHRS and CDR2 is YFSETQ. The CDR3 is 14 residues long. The CDR3 is CASSFLIGLTGYTF. The DNA of the CDR3 is TGCGCCAGCAGCTTTTTGATCGGGTTGACTGGCTACACCTTC.

CDR3 nucleotides: TGTGCCAGCAGCGACCGGGACATTGGAGCCGGGACGCAGTATTTT. Its translation is CASSDRDIGAGTQYF. This rearrangement joins TRBV9 to TRBJ2-3, with D possibly being TRBD1 (6 bases). Germline V gene data show CDR1 as SGDLS and CDR2 as YYNGEE. This CDR3 has 15 amino acids. V was pared by 3 bases and J by 9 bases, with 20 bases between.

This chain links TRBV30 with TRBJ1-3; D not resolved. Per germline, CDR1 GTSNPN and CDR2 SVGIG (reference sequence). V was clipped by 0 bases and J by 0 bases, with 6 bases between them. The CDR3 has 14 amino acids. The CDR3: CAWSVWDSGNTIYF. The CDR3, as DNA: TGTGCCTGGAGTGTGTGGGACTCTGGAAACACCATATATTTT.

V usage is TRBV2 and J usage is TRBJ1-1; no definite D call. Germline values: CDR1 SNHLY, CDR2 FYNNEI. With 6 bases removed from V and 1 base from J, the gap between germline ends came to 3 bases. The CDR3 length is 11 residues. This chain's CDR3 is CASSQNTEAFF. For the CDR3, the DNA is TGTGCCAGCAGCCAGAACACTGAAGCTTTCTTT.